The 22 T cell receptor beta chains below come from one sample, sequenced in a study of glioma-infiltrating T cells. The iRepertoire nested amplicon-rescue multiplex PCR amplified TCR alpha and beta CDR3s from RNA. TCRdb recomputed calls from the multiplex PCR reads with MiXCR, one row per CDR3 protein. The sample lists about 110,000 distinct CDR3 sequences, around a quarter occurring once. Sequenced input: glioma tissue, nonneoplastic brain tissue, or PBMCs (not recorded which). The receptors here all came from a human donor with low-grade glioma or glioblastoma, undergoing nonglioma brain surgery, or in good health (not recorded which).

Many counts were recorded for this clonotype. The CDR3 protein is CASSESSAAPNTQYF. For the CDR3, the DNA is TGCGCCAGCAGTGAAAGTAGCGCAGCACCTAATACGCAGTATTTT. The chain has TRBV10-1 and TRBJ2-3, with a possible D match to TRBD2 (5 bases). The CDR3 is 15 amino acids. Trimming pared 3 bases from V and 7 bases from J, leaving 17 bases between. Germline V gene sequence: CDR1 WNHNN, CDR2 SYGVQD (reference sequence).

This clonotype has only a few counts. V usage is TRBV3-1 and J usage is TRBJ2-7; 9 nucleotides align to TRBD2. The CDR3 has 16 residues. V lost 4 bases to trimming and J lost 3 bases; unmatched junction nucleotides: 10. Germline V gene sequence: CDR1 LGHDT, CDR2 YNNKEL (reference sequence). The CDR3 loop reads CASSRRISGSRYEQYF. In DNA form, the CDR3 reads TGTGCCAGCAGCCGCCGGATTAGCGGGAGTCGCTACGAGCAGTACTTC.

This clonotype appeared many times. The chain couples TRBV6-1 to TRBJ1-1, with 9 nucleotides matching TRBD1. V gave up 6 bases and J gave up 2 bases; unmatched junction bases: 7. In germline, CDR1 is MNHNS, CDR2 SASEGT. The CDR3 contains 15 residues. The CDR3 protein is CASSLQGADNTEAFF. The CDR3 coding sequence is TGTGCCAGCAGCCTACAGGGGGCCGATAACACTGAAGCTTTCTTT.

This clonotype was observed many times. The V and J genes are TRBV3-1 and TRBJ1-2, with 7 bases fitting TRBD1. Trimming cost V 3 bases and J 6 bases; bases outside gene matches: 13. CDR3 length: 16 residues. CDR1 is LGHDT and CDR2 is YNNKEL in the germline V gene (reference sequence). The CDR3 sequence is CASSHSDRLVRNGYTF. The CDR3, as DNA: TGTGCCAGCAGCCATTCGGACAGGTTAGTCCGAAATGGCTACACCTTC. Full variable domain (missing parts from reference TRBV3-1 and TRBJ1-2): DTAVSQTPKYLVTQMGNDKSIKCEQNLGHDTMYWYKQDSKKFLKIMFSYNNKELIINETVPNRFSPKSPDKAHLNLHINSLELGDSAVYFCASSHSDRLVRNGYTFGSGTRLTVV.

This clonotype was observed many times. The gene calls are TRBV29-1 and TRBJ1-2; tentative D call: TRBD1 (5 bases). This CDR3 spans 12 amino acids. Germline V gene data show CDR1 as SQVTM and CDR2 as ANQGSEA. V lost 3 bases and J lost 4, with 9 bases in between. Here the CDR3 DNA reads TGCAGCGTTGAGGCAGGGACCTATGGCTACACCTTC. Translated, it gives CSVEAGTYGYTF.

This clonotype was recorded at least ten times. The chain has TRBV28 and TRBJ1-6, with 10 nucleotides matching TRBD1. Germline values: CDR1 MDHEN, CDR2 SYDVKM. This CDR3 has 15 amino acids. The V and J ends lost 6 bases and 9 bases, in that order; junction bases with no gene match: 8. The CDR3 DNA reads TGTGCCAGCAGCCGGACAGGGGGAGTTGGTTCACCCCTCCACTTT. This translates into CASSRTGGVGSPLHF.

The chain has TRBV29-1 and TRBJ1-1; tentatively, D is TRBD1 (6 bases). V was trimmed by 6 bases and J by 1 base, leaving 15 bases between them. The CDR3 spans 14 residues. Germline V gene lookup returns CDR1 SQVTM and CDR2 ANQGSEA. In nucleotides, the CDR3 is TGCAGCGTCTCCAGGGACACAACGAACACTGAAGCTTTCTTT. The encoded protein is CSVSRDTTNTEAFF.

This clonotype occurred many times. The chain couples TRBV4-1 to TRBJ2-7; 9 bases match TRBD1. CDR3 length: 13 amino acids. Trimming at V came to 4 bases and at J to 7 bases, leaving 5 bases not matched to a gene. CDR1 MGHRA and CDR2 YSYEKL come from the germline V gene. The CDR3 DNA reads as TGCGCCAGCAGCCTTGGGACAGGGAAAGAGCAGTACTTC. Protein sequence: CASSLGTGKEQYF.

The rearrangement links TRBV29-1 to TRBJ2-5, with TRBD2 matching 8 bases. The germline V gene has CDR1 SQVTM and CDR2 ANQGSEA. The CDR3 extends over 15 amino acids. V lost 2 bases to trimming and J lost 1 base; unmatched junction nucleotides: 6. The CDR3 region has the DNA TGCAGCGTTGAAACGGGCGGGGGGATCCAAGAGACCCAGTACTTC. Its protein is CSVETGGGIQETQYF.

This clonotype was observed a single time. The chain has TRBV6-1 and TRBJ2-1; 9 bases match TRBD1. Germline CDR1 MNHNS, CDR2 SASEGT. J gave up 1 base and V 8 bases, and 9 bases lay outside the gene matches. The CDR3 runs 16 residues. As DNA, the CDR3 is TGTGCCAGCTTGGGGCCCGGGACAGGGTCCTACAATGAGCAGTTCTTC. It translates to CASLGPGTGSYNEQFF.

Note on this clonotype: The junction differs from germline at one of its ends, possibly a read error. The chain recombines TRBV27 with TRBJ2-7, with D maybe TRBD2 (5 bases). The germline gives CDR1 MNHEY, CDR2 SMNVEV (reference sequence). The CDR3 runs to 13 residues. CDR3 amino acids: CAGRIARSYKQYF. CDR3 nucleotide sequence: TGTGCCGGCAGGATAGCGCGCTCCTACAAGCAGTACTTC.

This clonotype came up a few times. This chain joins TRBV29-1 and TRBJ2-1, with D possibly TRBD2 on 6 matching bases. CDR3 length: 14 amino acids. Germline assignment: CDR1 SQVTM and CDR2 ANQGSEA. The V and J ends lost 7 bases and 0 bases respectively, with 13 bases between them. This CDR3 reads CSAPEGSSYNEQFF. CDR3 nucleotides: TGCAGCGCCCCGGAGGGTAGCTCCTACAATGAGCAGTTCTTC.

The chain links TRBV5-4 to TRBJ1-2; 7 nucleotides match TRBD1. The CDR3 has 15 residues. Germline CDR1 is SGHNT and CDR2 is YYREEE (reference sequence). V shed 0 bases and J 4 bases; nucleotides not matched to a gene: 6. The CDR3 region has the DNA TGTGCCAGCAGCTTGGAGAGGGCAGGGGGCTATGGCTACACCTTC. Its protein product is CASSLERAGGYGYTF.

This chain uses TRBV27 with TRBJ2-5; TRBD2 matches 12 bases. Germline V lookup: CDR1 MNHEY, CDR2 SMNVEV (reference sequence). V was clipped by 7 bases and J by 4 bases; unmatched bases: 1. The CDR3 sequence is 13 residues long. The CDR3, as DNA: TGTGCCAGCACGGGACTAGCGGGAGAGACCCAGTACTTC. Amino acid sequence: CASTGLAGETQYF.

This clonotype was seen ten or more times. The chain couples TRBV2 to TRBJ2-7; D is ambiguous. CDR3 size: 12 residues. From germline, CDR1 is SNHLY and CDR2 FYNNEI. Trimming took 6 bases from V and 3 from J, leaving 9 bases between them. CDR3 sequence reads: CASSWGFYEQYF. The DNA for the CDR3 is TGTGCCAGCAGCTGGGGATTCTACGAGCAGTACTTC.

This rearrangement joins TRBV12-3 or TRBV12-4 to TRBJ1-5; D is undetermined. Trimming took off 2 bases at V and 1 base at J, with 9 bases between the two ends. This CDR3 spans 15 amino acids. CDR3: CASSLSGPSNQPQHF. Here the CDR3 DNA reads TGTGCCAGCAGTTTATCGGGTCCGAGCAATCAGCCCCAGCATTTT.

In this sample, this clonotype turned up many times. The genes are TRBV29-1 and TRBJ1-3, with 9 bases lining up with TRBD1. The CDR3 runs 16 residues. From germline, CDR1 is SQVTM and CDR2 ANQGSEA. V was pared by 2 bases and J by 7 bases, with 12 bases of the junction left unmatched. The CDR3 sequence is CSVEFHGQGIGNTIYF. CDR3 DNA sequence: TGCAGCGTTGAATTCCACGGACAGGGGATCGGTAACACCATATATTTT.

This clonotype was picked up many times. The chain combines TRBV27 with TRBJ2-7; 10 nucleotides agree with TRBD1. Germline values: CDR1 MNHEY, CDR2 SMNVEV (reference sequence). J lost 5 bases, V lost 4 bases, and 2 bases had no gene match. This CDR3 region has 13 residues. The CDR3 coding sequence is TGTGCCAGCAGTTGGGACAGGGGTAACGAGCAGTACTTC. This encodes CASSWDRGNEQYF.

Concerning this clonotype itself: At one end, the junction sequence differs from germline, possibly due to a read error. This chain uses TRBV13 with TRBJ1-2; 7 bases line up with TRBD1. Germline CDR1 is PRHDT and CDR2 is FYEKMQ (reference sequence). This CDR3 contains 14 residues. The CDR3 loop is CASSLGTGPHGHTF. As DNA, the CDR3 is TGTGCCAGCAGCTTAGGGACAGGGCCCCATGGCCACACCTTC. The complete variable domain, with remaining parts taken from reference TRBV13 and TRBJ1-2, reads AAGVIQSPRHLIKEKRETATLKCYPIPRHDTVYWYQQGPGQDPQFLISFYEKMQSDKGSIPDRFSAQQFSDYHSELNMSSLELGDSALYFCASSLGTGPHGHTFGSGTRLTVV.

This clonotype was seen ten or more times. CDR3 in amino acids: CASRGQGSQPQHF. The DNA of the CDR3 is TGTGCCAGCAGGGGACAGGGTAGTCAGCCCCAGCATTTT. J is TRBJ1-5 and V is TRBV27; TRBD1 agrees at 9 bases. The CDR3 sequence is 13 residues long. V was pared by 6 bases and J by 6 bases, with 3 bases of the junction left unmatched. Looked up from germline, CDR1 is MNHEY and CDR2 is SMNVEV (reference sequence).

Regarding this clonotype: Since a much larger clone is just one base distant, this may be a read error. This chain connects TRBV4-1 to TRBJ1-6, with D possibly being TRBD1 (5 bases). This CDR3 region has 14 residues. Germline lookup yields CDR1 MGHRA and CDR2 YSYEKL. In nucleotides, the CDR3 is TGCGCCAGCAAAACCCAGGGAGTTAATTCACCCCCCCACTTT. Residues: CASKTQGVNSPPHF.

This clonotype was counted many times. This chain uses TRBV18 with TRBJ1-5; D might be TRBD1 (5 bases). This CDR3 is built from 12 residues. The V gene's germline CDR1 is KGHSH and CDR2 LQKENI. V was cut by 8 bases and J by 4 bases, with 9 bases left in between. This CDR3 is CASRQGNQPQHF. Here the CDR3 DNA reads TGTGCCAGCCGTCAGGGAAATCAGCCCCAGCATTTT.